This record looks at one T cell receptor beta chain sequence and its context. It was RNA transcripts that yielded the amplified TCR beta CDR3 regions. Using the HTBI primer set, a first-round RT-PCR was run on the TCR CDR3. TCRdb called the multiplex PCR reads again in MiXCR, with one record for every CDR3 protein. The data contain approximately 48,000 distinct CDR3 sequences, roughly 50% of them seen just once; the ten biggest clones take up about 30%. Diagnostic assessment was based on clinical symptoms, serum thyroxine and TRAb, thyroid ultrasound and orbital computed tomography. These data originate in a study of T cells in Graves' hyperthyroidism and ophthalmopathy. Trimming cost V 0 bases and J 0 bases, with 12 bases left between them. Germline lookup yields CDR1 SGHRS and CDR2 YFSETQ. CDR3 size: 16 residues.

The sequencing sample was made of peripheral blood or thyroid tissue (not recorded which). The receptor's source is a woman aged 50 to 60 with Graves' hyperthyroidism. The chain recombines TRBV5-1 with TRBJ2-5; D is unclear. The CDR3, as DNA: TGCGCCAGCAGCTTGGGGATGGCGACTTACCAAGAGACCCAGTACTTC. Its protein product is CASSLGMATYQETQYF.